This is a list of T cell receptor beta chains from one sample in a study of graft-versus-host responses after intestinal transplantation. The method was immunoSEQ multiplex PCR; TCRdb's version includes in-frame clones alone and lacks a portion of them. Counted here are several thousand clones, around 63% occurring once; the ten biggest clones make up roughly a fifth. The source was ileum tissue, collected about 32 weeks after intestinal transplantation. These receptors originate from a human patient who received an intestinal transplant, so some T cells may come from the graft donor. The conserved cysteine and the conserved F or W are not part of the CDR3 here. The order of the fields is V gene, clone size, J gene, CDR3 protein. A row's size may be missing; if present it is once, few, many or a size class.

TRBV6-1	.	TRBJ1-5	ASRDRENQPQH
TRBV10-3	few	TRBJ1-2	AIRGTGEGYT
TRBV2	few	TRBJ1-6	ASSEPHRGSPLH
TRBV11-2	.	TRBJ1-3	ASSFHRGNTIY
TRBV5-1	.	TRBJ2-6	ASSSMSSGANVLT
TRBV5-4	large	TRBJ2-1	ASSSSGTSGALEQF
TRBV11-2	.	TRBJ2-3	ASSLQDTQY
TRBV6-1	few	TRBJ1-4	ASSLIRSTNEKLF
TRBV28	once	TRBJ2-5	ASSSPWGANETQY
TRBV19	.	TRBJ2-2	ASSIFGGADTGELF
TRBV11-2	.	TRBJ2-3	ASSLGLTDTQY
TRBV20-1	.	TRBJ1-1	SASGGGEAF
TRBV6-5	.	TRBJ1-4	ASRSGRRNEKLF
TRBV9	.	TRBJ2-3	ASSGAGGPFLTDTQY
TRBV27	.	.	ASSLTRVGHEQY
TRBV15	few	TRBJ1-1	ATSRDGSEGLALNTEAF
TRBV4-3	.	TRBJ1-6	ASSHDRGRSPLH
TRBV6-5	few	TRBJ2-2	ASTHRQNTGELF
TRBV5-4	.	TRBJ1-2	ASSLGLGNGYT
TRBV7-9	.	TRBJ1-1	ASTQSGVEAF
TRBV6-6	.	TRBJ2-3	ASSRPLGDSTDTQY
TRBV19	few	TRBJ2-2	ASSPNRANTGELF
TRBV28	.	TRBJ2-1	ASSPPTGWAYNEQF
TRBV28	.	TRBJ1-6	ASSLDRYNSPLH
TRBV18	large	TRBJ1-2	ASSPPGQIGYGYT
TRBV6-1	.	TRBJ1-5	ASSEWAGNSNQPQH
TRBV5-4	.	TRBJ2-3	ASSARTGGLDTQY
TRBV10-3	.	TRBJ2-2	ASKKPGTENTGELF
TRBV7-2	.	TRBJ1-2	ASSPSYGYT
TRBV30	.	TRBJ2-3	ACDPLASATQY
TRBV7-9	large	TRBJ2-1	ASSFSKEQF
TRBV20-1	.	TRBJ1-2	SASGDYGYT
TRBV28	.	TRBJ1-3	ASGNYRGPGNTIY
TRBV5-6	few	TRBJ1-6	ASSLANWGLSGSPLH
TRBV7-2	.	TRBJ1-5	ASAIRGDQPQH
TRBV2	.	TRBJ1-5	ASSENRAAIGQPQH
TRBV28	.	TRBJ1-2	ASSPTRDRVNYGYT
TRBV6-5	.	TRBJ1-2	ASSYTTGADYGYT
TRBV27	.	TRBJ1-6	ASSFGGAQSPLH
TRBV9	few	TRBJ2-1	ASNSGGSSYNEQF
TRBV5-4	.	TRBJ1-2	ASSLDGTYGYT
TRBV28	.	TRBJ1-6	ASRIQEYNSPLH
TRBV4-2	.	TRBJ1-3	ASSQVSRQGRGNTIY
TRBV5-1	.	TRBJ2-5	ASSLGGVGPLQETQY
TRBV27	.	TRBJ1-1	AIGPNPNTEAF
TRBV4-2	.	TRBJ1-2	ASSPSVMGINYGYT